This TCR beta chain was profiled in a study of shared clonotypes between healthy human individuals. Notes on this clone: Other DNA variants within this sample encode the same CDR3.

TCRdb keeps only in-frame clones here, not all; method: immunoSEQ multiplex PCR. The sample lists 1.5 million to 2.5 million clones, around 96% seen once, with 1% to 1.5% in the top ten. Terminally differentiated effector memory CD45RA+ cells were left out of the naive CD8 fraction, which was CD45RO-negative and positively selected for CCR7. The germline V gene has CDR1 SNHLY and CDR2 FYNNEI. CDR3 length equals 12 residues. Trimming shortened V by 4 bases and J by 1 base, and 4 bases separated the two germline ends. Sequences were obtained from naive CD8+ T cells sorted from blood. The TCR was taken from a man aged 18 to 30 in good health. V and J are TRBV2 and TRBJ1-1, with no clear D. CDR3: CASSVGNTEAFF. The CDR3 nucleotides read TGTGCCAGCAGTGTTGGGAACACTGAAGCTTTCTTT.